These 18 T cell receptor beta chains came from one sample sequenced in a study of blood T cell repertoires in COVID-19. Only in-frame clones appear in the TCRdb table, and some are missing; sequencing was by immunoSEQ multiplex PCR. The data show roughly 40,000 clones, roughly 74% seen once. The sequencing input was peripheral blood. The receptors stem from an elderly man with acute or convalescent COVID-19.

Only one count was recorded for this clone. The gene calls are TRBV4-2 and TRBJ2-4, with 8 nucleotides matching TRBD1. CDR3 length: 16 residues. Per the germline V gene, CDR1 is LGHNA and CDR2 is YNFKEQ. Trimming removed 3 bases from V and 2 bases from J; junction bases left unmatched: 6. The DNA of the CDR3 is TGTGCCAGCAGCCAGGACTACAGGGGGACCAAAAACATTCAGTACTTC. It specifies CASSQDYRGTKNIQYF.

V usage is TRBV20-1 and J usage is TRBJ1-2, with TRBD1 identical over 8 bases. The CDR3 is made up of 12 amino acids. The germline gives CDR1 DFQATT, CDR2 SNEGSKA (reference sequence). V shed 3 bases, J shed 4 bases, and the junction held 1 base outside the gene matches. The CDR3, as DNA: TGCAGTGCTAGTGACAGGGGCTATGGCTACACCTTC. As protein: CSASDRGYGYTF.

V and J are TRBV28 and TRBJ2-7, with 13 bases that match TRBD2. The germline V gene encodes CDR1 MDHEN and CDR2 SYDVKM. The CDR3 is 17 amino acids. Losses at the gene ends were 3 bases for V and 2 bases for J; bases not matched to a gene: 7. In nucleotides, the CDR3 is TGTGCCAGCAGTTTGGTGGTTACTAGCGGGGGGGCCTACGAGCAGTACTTC. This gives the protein CASSLVVTSGGAYEQYF.

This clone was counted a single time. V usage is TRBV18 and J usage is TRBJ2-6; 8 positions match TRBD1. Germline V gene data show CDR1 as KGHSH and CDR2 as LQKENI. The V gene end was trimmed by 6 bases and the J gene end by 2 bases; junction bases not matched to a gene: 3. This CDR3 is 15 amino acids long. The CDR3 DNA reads TGTGCCAGCTCGCCAGGGGGCACTGGGGCCAACGTCCTGACTTTC. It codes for CASSPGGTGANVLTF. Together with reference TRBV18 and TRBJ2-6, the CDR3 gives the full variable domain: NAGVMQNPRHLVRRRGQEARLRCSPMKGHSHVYWYRQLPEEGLKFMVYLQKENIIDESGMPKERFSAEFPKEGPSILRIQQVVRGDSAAYFCASSPGGTGANVLTFGAGSRLTVL.

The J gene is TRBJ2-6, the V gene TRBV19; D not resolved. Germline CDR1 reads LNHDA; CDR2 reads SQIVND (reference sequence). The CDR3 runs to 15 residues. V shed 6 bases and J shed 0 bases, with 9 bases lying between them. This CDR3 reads CASRAPPSGANVLTF. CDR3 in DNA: TGTGCCAGTAGGGCCCCCCCCTCTGGGGCCAACGTCCTGACTTTC.

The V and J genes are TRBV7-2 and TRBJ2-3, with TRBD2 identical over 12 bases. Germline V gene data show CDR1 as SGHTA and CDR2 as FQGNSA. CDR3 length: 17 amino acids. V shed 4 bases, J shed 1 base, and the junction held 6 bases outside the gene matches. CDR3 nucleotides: TGTGCCAGCAGCTCGACCCTAGCGGGAGGGGGCACAGATACGCAGTATTTT. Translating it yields CASSSTLAGGGTDTQYF. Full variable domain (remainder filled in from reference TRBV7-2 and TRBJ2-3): GAGVSQSPSNKVTEKGKDVELRCDPISGHTALYWYRQSLGQGLEFLIYFQGNSAPDKSGLPSDRFSAERTGGSVSTLTIQRTQQEDSAVYLCASSSTLAGGGTDTQYFGPGTRLTVL.

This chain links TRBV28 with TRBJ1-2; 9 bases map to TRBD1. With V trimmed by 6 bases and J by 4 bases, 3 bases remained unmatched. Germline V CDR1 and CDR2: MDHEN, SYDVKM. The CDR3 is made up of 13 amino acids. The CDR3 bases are TGTGCCAGCAGGACAGGGGGTGGCTATGGCTACACCTTC. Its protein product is CASRTGGGYGYTF.

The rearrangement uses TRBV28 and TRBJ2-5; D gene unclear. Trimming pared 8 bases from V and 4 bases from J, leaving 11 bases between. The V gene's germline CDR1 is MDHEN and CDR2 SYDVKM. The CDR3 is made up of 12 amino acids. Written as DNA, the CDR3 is TGTGCCAGCCGCCCGAACGGAGAGACCCAGTACTTC. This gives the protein CASRPNGETQYF.

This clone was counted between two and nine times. As DNA, the CDR3 is TGTGCCAGCAGCGTAGATAGCGGGAGATACAATGAGCAGTTCTTC. Amino acid sequence: CASSVDSGRYNEQFF. This sequence joins TRBV9 and TRBJ2-1, with 9 positions matching TRBD2. The trim removed 0 bases at V and 4 bases at J, leaving 2 bases unmatched. Looked up from germline, CDR1 is SGDLS and CDR2 is YYNGEE. CDR3 length: 15 residues.

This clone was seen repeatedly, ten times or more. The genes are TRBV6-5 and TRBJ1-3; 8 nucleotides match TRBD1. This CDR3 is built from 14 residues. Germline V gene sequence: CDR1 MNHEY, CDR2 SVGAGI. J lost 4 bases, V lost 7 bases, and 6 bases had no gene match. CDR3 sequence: CASNQGAGGNTIYF. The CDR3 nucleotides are TGTGCCAGCAACCAGGGGGCAGGAGGAAACACCATATATTTT.

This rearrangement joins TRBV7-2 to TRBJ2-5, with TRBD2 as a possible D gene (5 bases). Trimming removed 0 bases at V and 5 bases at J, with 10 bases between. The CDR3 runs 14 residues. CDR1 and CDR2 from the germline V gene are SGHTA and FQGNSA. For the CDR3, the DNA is TGTGCCAGCAGCTTAGCGGGAGCTGGGGAGACCCAGTACTTC. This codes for CASSLAGAGETQYF. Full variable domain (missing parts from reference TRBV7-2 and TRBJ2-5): GAGVSQSPSNKVTEKGKDVELRCDPISGHTALYWYRQSLGQGLEFLIYFQGNSAPDKSGLPSDRFSAERTGGSVSTLTIQRTQQEDSAVYLCASSLAGAGETQYFGPGTRLLVL.

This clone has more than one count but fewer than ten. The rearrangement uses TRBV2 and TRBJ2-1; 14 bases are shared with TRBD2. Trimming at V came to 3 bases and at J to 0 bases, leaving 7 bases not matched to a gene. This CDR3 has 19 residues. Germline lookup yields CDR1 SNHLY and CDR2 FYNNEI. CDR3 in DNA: TGTGCCAGCAGTGATAGTGGACTAGCGGGAGGTCACTCCTACAATGAGCAGTTCTTC. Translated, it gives CASSDSGLAGGHSYNEQFF.

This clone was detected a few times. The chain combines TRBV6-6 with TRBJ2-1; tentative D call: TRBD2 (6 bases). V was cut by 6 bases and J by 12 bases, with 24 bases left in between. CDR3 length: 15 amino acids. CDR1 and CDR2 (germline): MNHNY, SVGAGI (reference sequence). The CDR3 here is CASRFGGAGPGGQFF. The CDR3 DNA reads TGTGCCAGCAGATTCGGGGGAGCGGGCCCTGGCGGGCAGTTCTTC.

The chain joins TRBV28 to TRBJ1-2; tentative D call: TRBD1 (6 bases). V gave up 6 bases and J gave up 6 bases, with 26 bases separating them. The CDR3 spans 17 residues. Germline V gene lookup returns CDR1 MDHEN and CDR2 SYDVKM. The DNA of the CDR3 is TGTGCCAGCAGCATATGGAGCGGGGGCGCCGAGGTTAATGGCTACACCTTC. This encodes CASSIWSGGAEVNGYTF.

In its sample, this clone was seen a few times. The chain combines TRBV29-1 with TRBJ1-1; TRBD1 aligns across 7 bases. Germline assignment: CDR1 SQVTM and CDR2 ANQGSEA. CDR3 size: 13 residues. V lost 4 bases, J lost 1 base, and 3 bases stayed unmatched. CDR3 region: CSVAGTENTEAFF. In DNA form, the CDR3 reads TGCAGCGTTGCCGGGACAGAGAACACTGAAGCTTTCTTT.

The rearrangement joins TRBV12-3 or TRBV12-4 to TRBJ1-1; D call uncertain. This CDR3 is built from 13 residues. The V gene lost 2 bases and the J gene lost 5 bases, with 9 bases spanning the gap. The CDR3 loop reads CASSLNRGTEAFF. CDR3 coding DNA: TGTGCCAGCAGTTTAAATCGAGGGACTGAAGCTTTCTTT.

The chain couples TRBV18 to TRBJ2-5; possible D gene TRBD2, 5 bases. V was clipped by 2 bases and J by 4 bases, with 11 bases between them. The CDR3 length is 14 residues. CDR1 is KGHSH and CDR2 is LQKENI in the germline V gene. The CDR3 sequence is CASSPGRAGETQYF. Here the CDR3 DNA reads TGTGCCAGCTCACCAGGGCGGGCCGGAGAGACCCAGTACTTC.

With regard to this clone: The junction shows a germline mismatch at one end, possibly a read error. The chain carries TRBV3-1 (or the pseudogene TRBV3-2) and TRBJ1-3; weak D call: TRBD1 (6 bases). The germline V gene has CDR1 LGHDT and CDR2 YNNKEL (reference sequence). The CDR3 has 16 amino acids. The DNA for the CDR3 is TGTGCCAGCAGCCTAGACCCACAGGGCTCTCGAAACACCATATATTTT. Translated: CASSLDPQGSRNTIYF.